This T cell receptor (beta chain) was sequenced during a study of T cell clonotyping in hematopoietic cell transplantation. Study results and limitations: After transplant, recipient diversity fell while pathologically expanded clonotypes grew through day 180. CD4 and CD8 repertoire contributions could not be separated without sorting. Graft donor and pretransplant recipient Inverse Simpson Index values predicted broader posttransplant TCR diversity.

As for this clone: The antigen remains unidentified.

TCRdb's table, derived via immunoSEQ multiplex PCR, lists solely in-frame clones and lacks some. The sample gives about 69,000 clones, 94% of which show up once; 1.5% to 2% is in the top ten. V shed 2 bases and J shed 7 bases, with 9 bases lying between them. The length of the CDR3 is 12 residues. In germline, CDR1 is PRHDT, CDR2 FYEKMQ (reference sequence). This sequence was found in a middle-aged man in good health. Some clones in this sample may be carry-over from other donors' samples. Source material: peripheral blood mononuclear cells. This chain connects TRBV13 to TRBJ2-7; possible D gene TRBD1, 6 bases. DNA for the CDR3: TGTGCCAGCAGCTTATCAGGGGAGGAGCAGTACTTC. Protein sequence: CASSLSGEEQYF. Full variable domain (remainder filled in from reference TRBV13 and TRBJ2-7): AAGVIQSPRHLIKEKRETATLKCYPIPRHDTVYWYQQGPGQDPQFLISFYEKMQSDKGSIPDRFSAQQFSDYHSELNMSSLELGDSALYFCASSLSGEEQYFGPGTRLTVT.